This note documents a single TCR beta chain sequence. This entry belongs to a study of blood T cell repertoires in COVID-19. Profiling relied on immunoSEQ multiplex PCR, and the TCRdb table lists in-frame clones only, not all of them. The table includes under 200,000 clones, approximately 81% detected once. CDR1 and CDR2 (germline): SGDLS, YYNGEE. Trimming pared 3 bases from V and 2 bases from J, leaving 11 bases between. This CDR3 region has 14 residues. The chain links TRBV9 to TRBJ2-5; D perhaps matches TRBD1 (7 bases). The sample was peripheral blood. The sequence derives from a man aged 35 to 55 with acute or convalescent COVID-19. This chain's CDR3 is CASSEGGQQETQYF. The CDR3 DNA sequence: TGTGCCAGCAGCGAGGGGGGACAGCAAGAGACCCAGTACTTC.